The rows below give T cell receptor beta chains drawn from one sample of a study of blood T cell repertoires in COVID-19. Assay: immunoSEQ multiplex PCR; the TCRdb copy retains only in-frame clones and omits some. The sample carries about 220,000 clones, more than 70% recorded once. The sequenced material came from peripheral blood. The source is a human donor in a cohort sampled during active COVID-19. Both conserved end residues are part of each CDR3. D genes are given only for firm matches. Expanded clones are given a class, and other clones once, few, many or no size at all.

v_call,clone_size,cdr3_length,j_call,d_call,cdr3_aa,cdr3_nt
TRBV20-1,.,13,TRBJ1-1,.,CSASSFKNTEAFF,TGCAGTGCTAGTTCCTTTAAGAACACTGAAGCTTTCTTT
TRBV11-3,.,15,TRBJ2-3,TRBD1,CASSLFGQGTDTQYF,TGTGCCAGCAGCTTATTCGGACAGGGTACAGATACGCAGTATTTT
TRBV7-3,.,15,TRBJ2-5,TRBD1,CASSLGTGDQETQYF,TGTGCCAGCAGCCTCGGGACAGGAGACCAAGAGACCCAGTACTTC
TRBV25-1,.,17,TRBJ2-1,TRBD2,CASSDGAARELGNEQFF,TGTGCCAGCAGTGATGGGGCAGCGCGGGAGCTGGGGAATGAGCAGTTCTTC
TRBV19,.,14,TRBJ2-1,.,CASSVTDYHNEQFF,TGTGCCAGTAGTGTCACGGACTATCACAATGAGCAGTTCTTC
TRBV6-5,.,15,TRBJ1-1,.,CASRAGYELRTEAFF,TGTGCCAGCAGGGCGGGTTATGAACTCCGAACTGAAGCTTTCTTT
TRBV24-1,once,14,TRBJ1-2,.,CATSDSESGYGYTF,TGTGCCACCAGTGATTCTGAGTCAGGGTATGGCTACACCTTC
TRBV27,.,14,TRBJ1-2,.,CASSRQGLFYGYTF,TGTGCCAGCAGCCGTCAGGGTCTATTCTATGGCTACACCTTC
TRBV6-4,.,11,TRBJ2-7,.,CASSDLREQYF,TGTGCCAGCAGTGACCTCCGGGAGCAGTACTTC
TRBV4-3,.,16,TRBJ1-1,TRBD1,CASSQDPGRGMTEAFF,TGCGCCAGCAGCCAAGATCCTGGCAGGGGGATGACTGAAGCTTTCTTT
TRBV14,.,13,TRBJ2-7,.,CASSRQVKGEGHF,TGTGCCAGCAGCCGCCAGGTGAAGGGCGAAGGACATTTC
TRBV2,once,14,TRBJ1-1,TRBD1,CASSGGTGGLVAFF,TGTGCCAGCAGTGGCGGGACAGGGGGCTTGGTAGCTTTCTTT
TRBV28,.,14,TRBJ2-3,TRBD2,CASSSLAGTDTQYF,TGTGCCAGCAGTAGTCTAGCGGGCACAGATACGCAGTATTTT
TRBV6-7,few,16,TRBJ2-5,TRBD2,CARILAGGRGQETQYF,TGTGCCAGAATACTAGCGGGAGGGCGGGGCCAAGAGACCCAGTACTTC
TRBV6-2/TRBV6-3,.,15,TRBJ2-3,.,CASSPGASVGDTQYF,TGTGCCAGCAGTCCCGGGGCTAGCGTCGGCGATACGCAGTATTTT
TRBV5-4,once,15,TRBJ1-2,TRBD1,CASSSRTGQNYGYTF,TGTGCCAGCAGCTCACGGACAGGGCAGAACTATGGCTACACCTTC
TRBV20-1,once,14,TRBJ1-6,TRBD1,CSASVGTGSSPLHF,TGCAGTGCTAGTGTTGGGACAGGGAGTTCACCCCTCCACTTT
TRBV5-6,few,17,TRBJ2-7,TRBD1,CASSYDRVGSLNYEQYF,TGTGCCAGCAGCTACGACAGGGTAGGCTCACTGAACTACGAGCAGTACTTC
TRBV19,once,14,TRBJ2-7,.,CASSMHRDTLEQYF,TGTGCCAGTAGTATGCATCGGGACACCCTCGAGCAGTACTTC
TRBV7-8,.,15,TRBJ2-7,TRBD1,CASSPLLGQGYEQYF,TGTGCCAGCAGCCCATTACTTGGACAGGGCTACGAGCAGTACTTC
TRBV6-2/TRBV6-3,.,16,TRBJ2-7,.,CASSYSRGRGAYEQYF,TGTGCCAGCAGTTACTCGAGGGGACGCGGGGCCTACGAGCAGTACTTC
TRBV27,few,19,TRBJ2-5,TRBD2,CASSFVRTSGGARGETQYF,TGTGCCAGCAGTTTCGTTAGGACTAGCGGGGGGGCCAGGGGAGAGACCCAGTACTTC
TRBV7-8,.,14,TRBJ1-1,.,CASRSLGGATEAFF,TGTGCCAGCAGGTCCCTTGGGGGGGCGACTGAAGCTTTCTTT
TRBV27,.,16,TRBJ2-1,TRBD2,CAGTRAGTSLNNEQFF,TGTGCCGGCACCCGAGCCGGGACTAGCCTAAACAATGAGCAGTTCTTC
TRBV7-9,.,14,TRBJ1-4,TRBD1,CASSPGTGNEKLFF,TGTGCCAGCAGCCCCGGGACAGGGAACGAAAAACTGTTTTTT
TRBV15,.,15,TRBJ1-1,TRBD1,CATSTLQGRLTEAFF,TGTGCCACCAGCACCCTACAGGGGCGGTTAACTGAAGCTTTCTTT
TRBV7-8,.,17,TRBJ1-5,.,CASSLGERSDSNQPQHF,TGTGCCAGCAGCTTAGGGGAGAGGAGTGATAGCAATCAGCCCCAGCATTTT
TRBV25-1,.,13,TRBJ2-7,TRBD1,CASSGQGYYEQYF,TGTGCCAGCAGTGGACAGGGGTACTACGAGCAGTACTTC
TRBV7-2,.,15,TRBJ2-1,TRBD2,CASSLSGGAYNEQFF,TGTGCCAGCAGCCTTAGCGGGGGGGCCTACAATGAGCAGTTCTTC
TRBV18,.,14,TRBJ1-1,.,CASSPAGGRAEAFF,TGTGCCAGCTCACCGGCGGGGGGAAGGGCTGAAGCTTTCTTT
TRBV7-9,.,16,TRBJ1-6,.,CASRSLLDSSGSPLHF,TGTGCCAGCAGATCGCTACTCGACAGTTCCGGTTCACCCCTCCACTTT
TRBV28,.,16,TRBJ2-7,TRBD2,CASSSAASYRGDEQYF,TGTGCCAGCAGTTCGGCGGCTTCCTACCGGGGGGACGAGCAGTACTTC